These 23 T cell receptor beta chains were all obtained from the same sample, sequenced in a study of response to subunit inactivated influenza vaccine. TCRdb redid the calling of the RT-PCR reads with MiXCR, one entry per CDR3 protein. The data show 710,000 or so distinct CDR3 sequences, more than 15% seen once. The source was PBMCs from blood, collected roughly 12 days after vaccination. These receptor sequences come from a man aged 50-60 years who received an inactivated influenza vaccine.

The chain employs TRBV15 and TRBJ1-2; D may be TRBD1 (6 bases). The CDR3 loop spans 14 amino acids. V lost 5 bases to trimming and J lost 4 bases, with 14 bases between them. CDR1 is LNHNV and CDR2 is YYDKDF in the germline V gene (reference sequence). Here the CDR3 DNA reads TGTGCCACCAGCGGGGCAGGGGAGGCCTATGGCTACACCTTC. Protein: CATSGAGEAYGYTF.

This clonotype was detected ten times or more. The chain recombines TRBV28 with TRBJ1-5; D is unclear. Trimming removed 3 bases at V and 5 bases at J, with 2 bases between. CDR3 size: 11 residues. Germline V gives CDR1 MDHEN, CDR2 SYDVKM. The CDR3 region has the DNA TGTGCCAGCAGTTTGCATCAGCCCCAGCATTTT. Translating it yields CASSLHQPQHF.

The chain uses TRBV7-9 and TRBJ2-5, with 7 bases identical to TRBD1. CDR1 and CDR2 (germline): SEHNR, FQNEAQ (reference sequence). This CDR3 is built from 15 residues. The trim removed 5 bases at V and 2 bases at J, leaving 8 bases unmatched. The CDR3 coding sequence is TGTGCCAGCAGCCGACAGGGAAAAGGGCAAGAGACCCAGTACTTC. This gives the protein CASSRQGKGQETQYF. The entire variable domain, with the rest obtained from reference TRBV7-9 and TRBJ2-5, is as follows: DTGVSQNPRHKITKRGQNVTFRCDPISEHNRLYWYRQTLGQGPEFLTYFQNEAQLEKSRLLSDRFSAERPKGSFSTLEIQRTEQGDSAMYLCASSRQGKGQETQYFGPGTRLLVL.

The chain employs TRBV5-5 and TRBJ2-1; D unclear. The germline gives CDR1 SGHKS, CDR2 YYEKEE (reference sequence). The V gene lost 1 base and the J gene lost 7 bases, with 12 bases spanning the gap. The CDR3 is 14 amino acids. As DNA, the CDR3 is TGTGCCAGCAGCTTGCCCGGGTTGGGGAATGAGCAGTTCTTC. This sequence encodes CASSLPGLGNEQFF.

In this sample, this clonotype turned up a few times. The rearrangement links TRBV29-1 to TRBJ1-2, with D perhaps matching TRBD1 (6 bases). The CDR3 runs 13 residues. Trimming shortened V by 2 bases and J by 7 bases, and 14 bases separated the two germline ends. The germline gives CDR1 SQVTM, CDR2 ANQGSEA. This CDR3 is CSVEKLDSGGYTF. The CDR3 DNA sequence: TGCAGCGTTGAAAAATTGGACAGTGGTGGCTACACCTTC.

This clonotype showed up many times. This chain joins TRBV3-1 and TRBJ2-5; D call uncertain. The germline V gene encodes CDR1 LGHDT and CDR2 YNNKEL (reference sequence). Trimming took off 0 bases at V and 6 bases at J, with 11 bases between the two ends. The CDR3 is made up of 14 amino acids. The CDR3 DNA is TGTGCCAGCAGCCAAGAGGCGGTTACGAAGACCCAGTACTTC. Its translation: CASSQEAVTKTQYF.

The chain links TRBV14 to TRBJ2-2; 14 nucleotides agree with TRBD2. Germline values: CDR1 SGHDN, CDR2 FVKESK. With V trimmed by 4 bases and J by 6 bases, 7 bases remained unmatched. CDR3 length equals 17 residues. DNA of the CDR3: TGTGCCAGCAGCCGCAGACTAGCGGGGGGGCCCCCCGGGGAGCTGTTTTTT. This codes for CASSRRLAGGPPGELFF.

The chain links TRBV12-3 or TRBV12-4 to TRBJ1-1, with 9 positions matching TRBD1. The CDR3 is made up of 17 amino acids. With 2 bases clipped from V and 0 bases from J, the junction kept 7 bases outside the gene matches. The CDR3 nucleotides are TGTGCCAGCAGTTTAACAGGGGGCGCGCGTTTGAACACTGAAGCTTTCTTT. This encodes CASSLTGGARLNTEAFF.

This chain links TRBV20-1 with TRBJ2-3; possibly TRBD1 for D (6 bases). With 3 bases removed from V and 2 bases from J, the gap between germline ends came to 15 bases. From germline, CDR1 is DFQATT and CDR2 SNEGSKA (reference sequence). The CDR3 is 15 residues long. The CDR3 DNA reads TGCAGTGCTAGGTCGGGACAACAAATCACAGATACGCAGTATTTT. Translated, it gives CSARSGQQITDTQYF.

This clonotype has a single count. The genes are TRBV16 and TRBJ2-7; D possibly corresponds to TRBD1 (6 bases). Per the germline V gene, CDR1 is KGHSY and CDR2 is FQNENV. Trimming shortened V by 4 bases and J by 6 bases, and 13 bases separated the two germline ends. The length of the CDR3 is 13 residues. DNA of the CDR3: TGTGCCAGCAGCCGAGCAGGGGCGGGCGAGCAGTACTTC. It yields the protein CASSRAGAGEQYF.

The chain carries TRBV11-3 and TRBJ2-2, with 7 bases fitting TRBD2. The V segment lost 5 bases and the J segment 4 bases; nucleotides outside the gene matches: 7. The CDR3 is 15 amino acids. In germline, CDR1 is SGHNT, CDR2 YENEEA. Here the CDR3 DNA reads TGTGCCAGCAGCCCTGGCGGGAGTTCCACCGGGGAGCTGTTTTTT. It translates to CASSPGGSSTGELFF.

This clonotype was seen more than once but under ten times. The chain couples TRBV5-6 to TRBJ2-7; 8 bases fit TRBD1. V trimming: 4 bases; J trimming: 2 bases; junction bases outside the gene matches: 5. CDR3 size: 14 residues. In germline, CDR1 is SGHDT, CDR2 YYEEEE. The chain's CDR3 is CASSLGQATYEQYF. CDR3 DNA: TGTGCCAGCAGCCTGGGACAGGCTACCTACGAGCAGTACTTC.

The sample holds many counts of this clonotype. The rearrangement joins TRBV28 to TRBJ2-6, with D tentatively TRBD2 (5 bases). Between the trimmed V and J ends, which lost 7 bases and 4 bases, there was a span of 11 bases. Per the germline V gene, CDR1 is MDHEN and CDR2 is SYDVKM. The CDR3 totals 14 residues. The CDR3 sequence: CASKVTGGANVLTF. The CDR3 nucleotides are TGTGCCAGCAAGGTGACGGGAGGGGCCAACGTCCTGACTTTC.

The V gene is TRBV10-2, the J gene TRBJ1-2; perhaps TRBD1 as D (6 bases). Germline V CDR1 and CDR2: WSHSY, SAAADI. V shed 5 bases and J shed 6 bases, with 13 bases lying between them. The CDR3 length is 13 residues. The CDR3 region is CASSLLGTNGYTF. As DNA, the CDR3 is TGCGCCAGCAGTCTCTTAGGGACAAATGGCTACACCTTC.

This clonotype was observed a handful of times. The chain joins TRBV29-1 to TRBJ2-7; possibly TRBD1 for D (5 bases). CDR1 SQVTM and CDR2 ANQGSEA come from the germline V gene. The CDR3 is 12 amino acids. Trimming removed 3 bases from V and 3 bases from J, with 9 bases in between. CDR3 sequence: CSVEQGYYEQYF. The CDR3 DNA reads TGCAGCGTTGAGCAGGGCTACTACGAGCAGTACTTC.

As regards this clonotype: Germline and junction disagree at one end, which may indicate a read error. The V and J genes are TRBV19 and TRBJ2-5; the D is unclear. CDR3 length equals 15 residues. Germline assignment: CDR1 LNHDA and CDR2 SQIVND (reference sequence). The DNA of the CDR3 is TGTGCCAGTAGTATAACGTGGATGTACCAAGACACCCAGTACTTC. Translated, it gives CASSITWMYQDTQYF.

The V call is TRBV20-1, the J call TRBJ2-5, with 11 bases identical to TRBD2. The CDR3 is made up of 15 amino acids. Germline V gene lookup returns CDR1 DFQATT and CDR2 SNEGSKA (reference sequence). V gave up 3 bases and J gave up 4 bases; unmatched junction bases: 7. The chain's CDR3 is CSARDSGGASETQYF. The CDR3 nucleotides read TGCAGTGCTAGGGATAGCGGGGGGGCGTCAGAGACCCAGTACTTC.

The rearrangement joins TRBV6-2 or TRBV6-3 to TRBJ1-2; D might be TRBD1 (6 bases). This CDR3 is 13 amino acids long. Germline CDR1 MNHEY, CDR2 SVGEGT. With 7 bases removed from V and 7 bases from J, the gap between germline ends came to 16 bases. Here the CDR3 reads CASTDRSRGGYTF. The CDR3 DNA follows: TGTGCCAGCACCGACAGGTCTCGGGGTGGCTACACCTTC.

The chain combines TRBV7-2 with TRBJ2-7, with 7 bases matching TRBD1. The CDR3 has 15 residues. Germline CDR1 SGHTA, CDR2 FQGNSA. With 1 base clipped from V and 2 bases from J, the junction kept 5 bases outside the gene matches. CDR3 bases: TGTGCCAGCAGCTTAGGCCCCGGGACAGCCTACGAGCAGTACTTC. This gives the protein CASSLGPGTAYEQYF.

This clonotype has at least ten counts. This chain uses TRBV29-1 with TRBJ2-5, with 13 bases matching TRBD2. Germline assignment: CDR1 SQVTM and CDR2 ANQGSEA. Unmatched junction bases numbered 9, after V lost 4 bases and J lost 4 bases. This CDR3 has 16 amino acids. The CDR3 sequence is CSVGGLAGSMPETQYF. CDR3 DNA: TGCAGCGTTGGGGGACTAGCGGGGAGTATGCCAGAGACCCAGTACTTC.

This clonotype turned up a few times. CDR3 region: CASTSTSASTDTQYF. The CDR3 DNA sequence: TGTGCCAGTACCTCAACTAGCGCATCCACAGATACGCAGTATTTT. This chain links TRBV19 with TRBJ2-3; 7 bases are shared with TRBD2. Germline V gene lookup returns CDR1 LNHDA and CDR2 SQIVND (reference sequence). The length of the CDR3 is 15 residues. J lost 2 bases, V lost 7 bases, and 9 bases had no gene match.

The chain has TRBV7-2 and TRBJ1-2; D might be TRBD1 (5 bases). CDR1 and CDR2 (germline): SGHTA, FQGNSA. This CDR3 spans 14 amino acids. Trimming removed 5 bases at V and 8 bases at J, with 18 bases between. CDR3 sequence (DNA): TGTGCCAGCAGCCCGTCGATGCCGGGGCAAGGCTACACCTTC. Protein: CASSPSMPGQGYTF.

This clonotype was picked up many times. The chain is built from TRBV5-6 and TRBJ2-2, with 7 bases aligning to TRBD1. The CDR3 is made up of 13 amino acids. The germline CDR1 and CDR2 sequences are SGHDT and YYEEEE. V gave up 4 bases and J gave up 5 bases; unmatched junction bases: 2. The CDR3 protein is CASSPDRTGELFF. In nucleotides, the CDR3 is TGTGCCAGCAGCCCGGACAGGACCGGGGAGCTGTTTTTT.